This is a list of T cell receptor beta chains from one sample in a study of glioma-infiltrating T cells after dendritic cell vaccination. The table came from immunoSEQ multiplex PCR; TCRdb's copy has only in-frame clones and leaves some out. The repertoire holds about 50,000 clones, with 85% to 90% as singletons. Sample: blood, taken before dendritic cell vaccination. The receptor set was obtained from a human donor with glioblastoma. Each CDR3 is given with its conserved first and last residue. D genes are given only for firm matches. A clone size is listed for some rows: how often the clone was seen (once, few, many), or a class if it is expanded.

V	J	size	D	DNA	CDR3
TRBV5-1	TRBJ1-2	-	TRBD1	TGCGCCAGCAGCTTTACAGGGGGAAGCGACTATGGCTACACCTTC	CASSFTGGSDYGYTF
TRBV18	TRBJ1-1	-	TRBD1	TGTGCCAGCTCACCAGCGACAGGGGGACATGGTGGGAACACTGAAGCTTTCTTT	CASSPATGGHGGNTEAFF
TRBV9	TRBJ1-6	-	-	TGTGCCAGCAGCGTCGGACAGTATAATTCACCCCTCCACTTT	CASSVGQYNSPLHF
TRBV6-1	TRBJ2-3	few	-	TGTGCCAGCAGGTCCGCGGAAGCGGGCACAGATACGCAGTATTTT	CASRSAEAGTDTQYF
TRBV11-3	TRBJ1-5	once	-	TGTGCCAGCAGCGCCGGGACACTTAGCAATCAGCCCCAGCATTTT	CASSAGTLSNQPQHF
TRBV4-1	TRBJ2-7	-	TRBD2	TGCGCCAGCAGCCAACGGGGGGAGGGCCTCTACGAGCAGTACTTC	CASSQRGEGLYEQYF
TRBV5-1	TRBJ1-2	-	-	TGCGCCAGCAGCGTCGGGACTGGGGATGGCTACACCTTC	CASSVGTGDGYTF
TRBV5-1	TRBJ2-7	-	TRBD1	TGCGCCAGCAGCCCGGAAGGACAGGGGGGAGACGAGCAGTACTTC	CASSPEGQGGDEQYF
TRBV4-3	TRBJ1-2	-	TRBD1	TGCGCCAGCAGCCAAGATGAGGGGGCCTATGGCTACACCTTC	CASSQDEGAYGYTF
TRBV9	TRBJ2-1	-	TRBD1	TGTGCCAGCAGCGTAGGCCCAGCAGGGGGCCCTTACAATGAGCAGTTCTTC	CASSVGPAGGPYNEQFF
TRBV14	TRBJ1-5	-	TRBD1	TGTGCCAGCAGCCAAGAACGGACAGGGCCCCAGCATTTT	CASSQERTGPQHF
TRBV28	TRBJ1-1	-	-	TGTGCCAGCACCTCAGGATCGCGGGGCGAGACTGAAGCTTTCTTT	CASTSGSRGETEAFF
TRBV5-1	TRBJ2-7	once	TRBD1	TGCGCCAGCAGCTTGGAGACAGGGGCGACCTACGAGCAGTACTTC	CASSLETGATYEQYF
TRBV9	TRBJ1-1	-	-	TGTGCCAGCAGCGTGCGACAGATGGGGAACACTGAAGCTTTCTTT	CASSVRQMGNTEAFF
TRBV5-1	TRBJ1-2	once	-	TGCGCCAGCATATTACCTAAGTATGGCTACACCTTC	CASILPKYGYTF
TRBV5-5	TRBJ1-1	-	TRBD1	TGTGCCAGCAGCTTAAGGACAGGACAGAACACTGAAGCTTTCTTT	CASSLRTGQNTEAFF
TRBV4-2	TRBJ2-1	few	TRBD2	TGTGCCAGCAGTCAAGGAGCGGGAGCATGGGACAATGAGCAGTTCTTC	CASSQGAGAWDNEQFF
TRBV7-9	TRBJ2-3	few	TRBD1	TGTGCCAGCAGCCCCGGGACAGGGGGCTTTAATACGCAGTATTTT	CASSPGTGGFNTQYF
TRBV5-6	TRBJ2-6	-	-	TGTGCCAGCAGCTTGGTTAGCTCTGGGGCCAACGTCCTGACTTTC	CASSLVSSGANVLTF
TRBV7-2	TRBJ1-2	-	TRBD1	TGTGCCAGCAGCTCCTTTCTTCCTTCCGCAGGGGGCTATGGCTACACCTTC	CASSSFLPSAGGYGYTF
TRBV30	TRBJ2-1	-	TRBD2	TGTGCCTGGAGTGTAGGGACTATAAATGAGCAGTTCTTC	CAWSVGTINEQFF
TRBV7-9	TRBJ1-2	-	-	TGTGCCAGCAGCTTAGGGCAGGGGTATAATGGCTACACCTTC	CASSLGQGYNGYTF
TRBV11-2	TRBJ2-5	once	-	TGTGCCAGCAGCTTAAGGAGGCAGGGGCTACGGGGAGAGACCCAGTACTTC	CASSLRRQGLRGETQYF
TRBV6-5	TRBJ2-3	-	TRBD2	TGTGCCAGCAGGACAAGCGGGAGGGGCCCAGATACGCAGTATTTT	CASRTSGRGPDTQYF
TRBV15	TRBJ2-5	-	TRBD2	TGTGCCACCAGCAGTGGCCAAGGCGGGGGCCAAGAGACCCAGTACTTC	CATSSGQGGGQETQYF
TRBV10-3	TRBJ2-7	-	-	TGTGCCATCAGTGAGTCTCAGTCCTACGAGCAGTACTTC	CAISESQSYEQYF
TRBV5-6	TRBJ1-6	-	-	TGTGCCAGCGGCCCCAGGGGTGGGGATTCACCCCTCCACTTT	CASGPRGGDSPLHF
TRBV25-1	TRBJ2-1	-	-	TGTGCCAGCAGTGAATCAGGGAGGAATGAGCAGTTCTTC	CASSESGRNEQFF
TRBV7-9	TRBJ2-1	-	-	TGTGCCAGCAGCTTATCTACAGCCAACAATGAGCAGTTCTTC	CASSLSTANNEQFF
TRBV18	TRBJ2-5	-	-	TGTGCCAGCTCGCCCCGACGAGGAGGGGAGACCCAGTACTTC	CASSPRRGGETQYF
TRBV6-1	TRBJ1-2	-	TRBD1	TGTGCCAGCAGGAAAGGGACAGCGACTAACTATGGCTACACCTTC	CASRKGTATNYGYTF
TRBV7-2	TRBJ1-5	-	TRBD1	TGTGCCAGCAGCTATACAGGGGTTGGCAATCAGCCCCAGCATTTT	CASSYTGVGNQPQHF
TRBV7-2	TRBJ2-7	-	-	TGTGCCAGCAGCTTAGCGAGGGGGATTGCTTACGAGCAGTACTTC	CASSLARGIAYEQYF
TRBV19	TRBJ2-7	-	-	TGTGCCAGTAGTAGCCGGGGTGAAACCTACGAGCAGTACTTC	CASSSRGETYEQYF
TRBV9	TRBJ2-7	once	TRBD1	TGTGCCAGCAGCGTCGGGACAGGAATAACCTACGAGCAGTACTTC	CASSVGTGITYEQYF
TRBV5-1	TRBJ2-5	-	-	TGCGCCAGCAGCTTGGCTGGGGGCGAGGAGACCCAGTACTTC	CASSLAGGEETQYF
TRBV25-1	TRBJ1-3	-	TRBD1	TGTGCCAGCAGTGAATTTTTTCTGGGACAGAGCTCTGGAAACACCATATATTTT	CASSEFFLGQSSGNTIYF
TRBV11-2	TRBJ2-1	-	-	TGTGCCAGCAGCCCCCCCGTCAATGAGCAGTTCTTC	CASSPPVNEQFF
TRBV30	TRBJ1-2	-	-	TGTGCCTGGAGGCAGGGTCCCTATGGCTACACCTTC	CAWRQGPYGYTF
TRBV19	TRBJ1-5	-	-	TGTGCCAGTAGTATAAGGGGTAATAGCAATCAGCCCCAGCATTTT	CASSIRGNSNQPQHF
TRBV4-2	TRBJ1-1	-	-	TGTGCCAGCAGCCAAGCTATGGGGGCGTCCACTGAAGCTTTCTTT	CASSQAMGASTEAFF